This note documents a single TCR beta chain sequence. Its antigen is not known. PCR primers comprised 60 Vbeta and 13 Jbeta primers. Libraries were prepared by immunoSEQ multiplex PCR; TCRdb keeps only in-frame clonotypes and omits some of them. The data hold about 100,000 clones, with about four fifths observed a single time. The sample originates from a study of cytomegalovirus exposure and HLA in healthy donors. General study points: Judged likely to be a sequencing artifact was a cluster of highly shared sequence variants. A later analysis linked a missense variant in DCLRE1C to the trimming of TCR beta V and J genes.

The CDR3 is 13 amino acids. V dropped 3 bases and J dropped 8 bases, with 10 bases sitting between them. Germline V gene data show CDR1 as MNHEY and CDR2 as SMNVEV (reference sequence). The J gene is TRBJ1-4, the V gene TRBV27; D possibly corresponds to TRBD1 (6 bases). The source material was PBMCs. This sequence was found in a man aged 25-40 years in good health and CMV-seronegative. CDR3 bases: TGTGCCAGCAGTTTCAGGGGTCAGGAAAAACTGTTTTTT. This codes for CASSFRGQEKLFF.